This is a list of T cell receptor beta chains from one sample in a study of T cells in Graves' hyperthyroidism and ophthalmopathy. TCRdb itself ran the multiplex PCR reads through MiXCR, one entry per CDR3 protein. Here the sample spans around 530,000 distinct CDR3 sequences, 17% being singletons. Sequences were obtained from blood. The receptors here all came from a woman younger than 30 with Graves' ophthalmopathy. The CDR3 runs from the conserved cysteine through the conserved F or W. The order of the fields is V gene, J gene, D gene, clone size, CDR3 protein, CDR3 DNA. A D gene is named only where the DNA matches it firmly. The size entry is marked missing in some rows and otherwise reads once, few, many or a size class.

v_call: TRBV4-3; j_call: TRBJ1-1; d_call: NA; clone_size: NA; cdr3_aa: CASSQELGHLNTEAFF; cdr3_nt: TGCGCCAGCAGCCAAGAACTGGGACACCTTAACACTGAAGCTTTCTTT
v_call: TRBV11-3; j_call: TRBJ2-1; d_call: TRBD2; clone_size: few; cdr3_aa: CASSKREGTYNEQFF; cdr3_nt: TGTGCCAGCAGTAAGCGGGAGGGGACCTACAATGAGCAGTTCTTC
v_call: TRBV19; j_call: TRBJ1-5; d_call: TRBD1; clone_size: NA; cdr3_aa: CASSLQGKRHQPQHF; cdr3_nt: TGTGCCAGTAGCCTACAGGGGAAGAGGCATCAGCCCCAGCATTTT
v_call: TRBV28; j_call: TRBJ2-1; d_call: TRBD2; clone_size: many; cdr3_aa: CASLSSGRDFYNEQFF; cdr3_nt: TGTGCCAGCCTCTCCAGCGGGAGGGATTTCTACAATGAGCAGTTCTTC
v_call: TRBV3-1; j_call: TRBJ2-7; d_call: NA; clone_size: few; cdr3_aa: CASSQDSAGHYEQYF; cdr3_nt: TGTGCCAGCAGCCAAGATTCGGCAGGGCACTACGAGCAGTACTTC
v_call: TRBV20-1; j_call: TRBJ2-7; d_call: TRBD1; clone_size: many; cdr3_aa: CSGDRAHEQYF; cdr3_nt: TGCAGTGGGGACAGGGCCCACGAGCAGTACTTC
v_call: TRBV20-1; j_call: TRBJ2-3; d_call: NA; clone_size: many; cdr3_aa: CSANRPGTDTQYF; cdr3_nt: TGCAGTGCTAACAGGCCTGGCACAGATACGCAGTATTTT
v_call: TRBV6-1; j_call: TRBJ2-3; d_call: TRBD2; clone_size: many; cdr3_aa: CASSYGTSGVTDTQYF; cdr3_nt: TGTGCCAGCAGTTATGGGACTAGCGGGGTCACAGATACGCAGTATTTT
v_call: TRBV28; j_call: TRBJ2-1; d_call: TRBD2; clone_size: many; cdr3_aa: CASSLGRGGYNEQFF; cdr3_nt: TGTGCCAGCAGTTTAGGGCGGGGGGGCTACAATGAGCAGTTCTTC
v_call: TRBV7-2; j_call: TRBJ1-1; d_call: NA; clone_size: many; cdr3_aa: CASSYRPEAFF; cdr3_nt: TGTGCCAGCAGCTACCGCCCTGAAGCTTTCTTT
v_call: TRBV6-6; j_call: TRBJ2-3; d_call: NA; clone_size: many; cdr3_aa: CASSYSPHREARRSTDTQYF; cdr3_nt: TGTGCCAGCAGTTACTCGCCGCACCGAGAGGCCCGTAGAAGCACAGATACGCAGTATTTT
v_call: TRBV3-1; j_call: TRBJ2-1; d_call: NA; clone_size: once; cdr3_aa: CASSQVRGGTHRNEQFF; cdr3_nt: TGTGCCAGCAGCCAAGTCAGGGGGGGCACCCACCGCAATGAGCAGTTCTTC
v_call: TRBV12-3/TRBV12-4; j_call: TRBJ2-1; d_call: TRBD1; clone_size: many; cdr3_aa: CASRPGTGGHEQFF; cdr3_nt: TGTGCCAGCAGACCCGGGACAGGGGGCCATGAGCAGTTCTTC
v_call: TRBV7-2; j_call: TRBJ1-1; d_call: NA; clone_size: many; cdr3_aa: CASSLGGGVATFF; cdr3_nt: TGTGCCAGCAGCTTAGGTGGCGGGGTTGCAACTTTCTTT
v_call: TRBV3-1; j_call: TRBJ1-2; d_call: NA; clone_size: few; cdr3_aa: CASSQARGVNYGYTF; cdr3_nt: TGTGCCAGCAGCCAAGCCCGTGGTGTTAACTATGGCTACACCTTC
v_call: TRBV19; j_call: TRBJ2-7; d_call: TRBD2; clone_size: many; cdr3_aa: CASSRTSGRTFFYEQYF; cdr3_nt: TGTGCCAGTAGCAGGACTAGCGGGAGGACCTTCTTCTACGAGCAGTACTTC
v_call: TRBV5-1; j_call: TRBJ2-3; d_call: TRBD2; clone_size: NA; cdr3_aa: CASSFSESGGSTDTQYF; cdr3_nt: TGCGCCAGCAGCTTCTCAGAAAGCGGGGGGAGCACAGATACGCAGTATTTT
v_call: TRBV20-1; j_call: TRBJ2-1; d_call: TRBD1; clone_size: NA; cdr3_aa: CSAPHTGGASNEQFF; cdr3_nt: TGCAGTGCTCCCCATACAGGGGGCGCTTCTAATGAGCAGTTCTTC
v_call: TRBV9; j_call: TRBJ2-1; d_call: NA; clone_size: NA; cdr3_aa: CASSVNPGDEQFF; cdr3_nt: TGTGCCAGCAGCGTAAACCCAGGGGATGAGCAGTTCTTC
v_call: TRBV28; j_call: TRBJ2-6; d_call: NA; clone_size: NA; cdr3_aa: CASEDYSGANVLTF; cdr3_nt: TGTGCCAGCGAAGACTACTCTGGGGCCAACGTCCTGACTTTC
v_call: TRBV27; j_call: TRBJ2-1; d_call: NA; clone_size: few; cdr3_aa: CASSSVGRYNEQFF; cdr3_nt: TGTGCCAGCAGTTCGGTTGGGAGATACAATGAGCAGTTCTTC
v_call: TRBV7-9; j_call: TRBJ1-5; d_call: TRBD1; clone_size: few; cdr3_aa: CASSTGGRVNQPQHF; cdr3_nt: TGTGCCAGCAGCACAGGGGGGCGCGTCAATCAGCCCCAGCATTTT
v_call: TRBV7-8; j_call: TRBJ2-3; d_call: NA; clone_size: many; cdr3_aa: CASRSKVENTDTQYF; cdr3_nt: TGTGCCAGCAGATCAAAGGTGGAAAACACAGATACGCAGTATTTT
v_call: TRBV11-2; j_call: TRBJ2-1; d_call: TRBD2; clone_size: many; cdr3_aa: CASSLPVGGGPFF; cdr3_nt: TGTGCCAGCAGCCTACCTGTGGGGGGGGGACCGTTCTTC
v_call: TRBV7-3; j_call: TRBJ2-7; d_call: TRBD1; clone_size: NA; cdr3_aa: CASSLTGGVGGYEQYF; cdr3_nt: TGTGCCAGCAGCCTTACAGGGGGCGTAGGGGGTTACGAGCAGTACTTC
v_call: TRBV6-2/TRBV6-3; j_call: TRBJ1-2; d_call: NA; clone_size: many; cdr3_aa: CATSDGPNYGYTF; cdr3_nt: TGTGCCACCTCGGACGGGCCCAACTATGGCTACACCTTC
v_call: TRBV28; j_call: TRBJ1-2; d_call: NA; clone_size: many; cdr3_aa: CASSRLAHYGYTF; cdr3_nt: TGTGCCAGCAGTAGGCTGGCCCACTATGGCTACACCTTC
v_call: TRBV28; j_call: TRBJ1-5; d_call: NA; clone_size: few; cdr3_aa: CASRTLTAGRHQPQHF; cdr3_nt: TGTGCCAGCAGGACCCTCACCGCAGGGAGGCATCAGCCCCAGCATTTT
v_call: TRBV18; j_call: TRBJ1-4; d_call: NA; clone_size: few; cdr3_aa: CASSPPAPSEKLFF; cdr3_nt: TGTGCCAGCTCACCGCCCGCCCCGTCGGAAAAACTGTTTTTT
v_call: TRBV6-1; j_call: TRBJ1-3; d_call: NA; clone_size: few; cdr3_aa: CASSPAGAGNTIYF; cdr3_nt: TGTGCCAGCAGCCCGGCGGGGGCTGGAAACACCATATATTTT
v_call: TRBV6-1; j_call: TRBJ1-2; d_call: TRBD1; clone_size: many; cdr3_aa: CASSEGEDRGLDGYTF; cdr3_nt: TGTGCCAGCAGTGAAGGAGAAGACAGGGGGCTTGACGGCTACACCTTC
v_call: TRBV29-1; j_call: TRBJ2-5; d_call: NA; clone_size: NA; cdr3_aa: CSVVVLGERQTQYF; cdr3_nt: TGCAGCGTTGTGGTTTTGGGGGAGCGGCAGACCCAGTACTTC
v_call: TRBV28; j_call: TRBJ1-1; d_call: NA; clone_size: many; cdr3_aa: CASNTGTRDEAFF; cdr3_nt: TGTGCCAGCAATACAGGGACAAGGGATGAAGCTTTCTTT
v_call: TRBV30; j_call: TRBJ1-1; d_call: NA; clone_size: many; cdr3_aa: CAWGGTEAFF; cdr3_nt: TGTGCCTGGGGGGGCACTGAAGCTTTCTTT
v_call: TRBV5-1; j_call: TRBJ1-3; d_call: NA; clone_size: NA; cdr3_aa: CASSLGATSGNTIYF; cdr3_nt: TGCGCCAGCAGCTTGGGGGCCACCTCTGGAAACACCATATATTTT
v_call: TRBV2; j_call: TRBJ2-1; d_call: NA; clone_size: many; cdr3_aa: CAALRKDSNNEQFF; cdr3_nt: TGTGCCGCCCTAAGAAAGGACAGTAACAATGAGCAGTTCTTC
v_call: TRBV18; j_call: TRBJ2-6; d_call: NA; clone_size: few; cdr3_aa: CASSPREVGSGANVLTF; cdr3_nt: TGTGCCAGCTCACCGAGGGAAGTAGGCTCTGGGGCCAACGTCCTGACTTTC
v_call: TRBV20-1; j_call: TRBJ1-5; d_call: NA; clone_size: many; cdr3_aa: CSARVGGNSNQPQHF; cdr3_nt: TGCAGTGCTAGAGTGGGTGGGAATAGCAATCAGCCCCAGCATTTT
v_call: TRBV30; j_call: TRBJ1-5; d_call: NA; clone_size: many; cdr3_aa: CAWSIGGDQPQHF; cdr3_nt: TGTGCCTGGAGTATTGGGGGAGATCAGCCCCAGCATTTT
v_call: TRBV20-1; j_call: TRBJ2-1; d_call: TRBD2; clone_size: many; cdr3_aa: CSARDASGGATYNEQFF; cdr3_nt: TGCAGTGCTAGAGATGCGAGCGGGGGGGCCACCTACAATGAGCAGTTCTTC
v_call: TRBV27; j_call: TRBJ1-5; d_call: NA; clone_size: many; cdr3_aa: CASIDKDVPQGQPQHF; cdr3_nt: TGTGCCAGCATTGACAAAGACGTCCCGCAAGGGCAGCCCCAGCATTTT
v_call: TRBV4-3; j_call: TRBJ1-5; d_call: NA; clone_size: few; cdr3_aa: CASSSETRYQPQHF; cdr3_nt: TGCGCCAGCAGCTCCGAGACAAGATATCAGCCCCAGCATTTT
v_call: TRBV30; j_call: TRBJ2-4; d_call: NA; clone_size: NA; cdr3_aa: CAWSVLADGIQYF; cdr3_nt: TGTGCCTGGAGTGTACTAGCAGACGGCATTCAGTACTTC
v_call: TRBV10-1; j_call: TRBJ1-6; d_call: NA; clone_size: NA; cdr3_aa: CAGTHWGRQSPLHF; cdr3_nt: TGCGCCGGCACCCATTGGGGCAGACAATCACCCCTCCACTTT
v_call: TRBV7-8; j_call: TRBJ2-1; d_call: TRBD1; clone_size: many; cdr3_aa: CASSLVGTGSYNEQFF; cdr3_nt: TGTGCCAGCAGCTTAGTAGGGACAGGCTCCTACAATGAGCAGTTCTTC
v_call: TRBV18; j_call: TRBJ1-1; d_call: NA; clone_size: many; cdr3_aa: CASSPPGTTEAFF; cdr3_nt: TGTGCCAGCTCACCTCCTGGGACCACTGAAGCTTTCTTT
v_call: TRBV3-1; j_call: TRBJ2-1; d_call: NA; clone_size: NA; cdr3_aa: CASSQLEDEQFF; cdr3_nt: TGTGCCAGCAGCCAACTCGAGGATGAGCAGTTCTTC
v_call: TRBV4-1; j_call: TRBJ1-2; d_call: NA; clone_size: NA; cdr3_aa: CASSQETRVSDYTF; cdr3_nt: TGCGCCAGCAGCCAAGAAACCAGGGTTTCTGACTACACCTTC
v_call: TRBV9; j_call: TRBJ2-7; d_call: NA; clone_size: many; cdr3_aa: CASSVSGVSYEQYF; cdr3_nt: TGTGCCAGCAGCGTAAGCGGTGTCTCCTACGAGCAGTACTTC
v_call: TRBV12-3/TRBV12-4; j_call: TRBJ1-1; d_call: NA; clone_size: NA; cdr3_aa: CASTPELNTEAFF; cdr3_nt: TGTGCCAGCACACCGGAGTTGAACACTGAAGCTTTCTTT
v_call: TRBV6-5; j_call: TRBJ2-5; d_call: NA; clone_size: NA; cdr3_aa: CASSYLGYQETQYF; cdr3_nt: TGTGCCAGCAGTTACTTAGGATACCAAGAGACCCAGTACTTC
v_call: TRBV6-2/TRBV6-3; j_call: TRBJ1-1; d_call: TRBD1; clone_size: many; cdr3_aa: CASSYPLQDRGRRTEAFF; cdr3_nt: TGTGCCAGCAGTTACCCCCTACAGGACAGGGGGCGCCGAACTGAAGCTTTCTTT
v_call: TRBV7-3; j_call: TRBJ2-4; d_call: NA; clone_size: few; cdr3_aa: CASSFTGGDIQYF; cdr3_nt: TGTGCCAGCAGCTTCACAGGGGGGGACATTCAGTACTTC